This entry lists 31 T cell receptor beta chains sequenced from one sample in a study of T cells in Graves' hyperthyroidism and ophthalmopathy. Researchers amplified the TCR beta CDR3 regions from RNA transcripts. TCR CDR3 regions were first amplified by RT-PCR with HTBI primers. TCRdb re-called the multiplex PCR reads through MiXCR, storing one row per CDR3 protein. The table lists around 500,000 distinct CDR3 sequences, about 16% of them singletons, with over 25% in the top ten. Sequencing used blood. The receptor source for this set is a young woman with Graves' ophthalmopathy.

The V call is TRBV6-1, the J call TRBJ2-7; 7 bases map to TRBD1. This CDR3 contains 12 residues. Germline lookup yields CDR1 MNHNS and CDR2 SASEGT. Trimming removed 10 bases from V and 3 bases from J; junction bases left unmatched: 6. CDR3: CATRQGGYEQYF. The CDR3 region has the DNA TGTGCCACCCGACAGGGCGGCTACGAGCAGTACTTC.

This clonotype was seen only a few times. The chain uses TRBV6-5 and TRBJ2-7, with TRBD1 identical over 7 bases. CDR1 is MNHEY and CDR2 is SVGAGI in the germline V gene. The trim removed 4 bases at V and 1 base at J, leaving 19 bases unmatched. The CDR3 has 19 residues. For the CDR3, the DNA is TGTGCCAGCAGTTCCCTCGTTAGCAATCAACAGGGGAAATCCTACGAGCAGTACTTC. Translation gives CASSSLVSNQQGKSYEQYF.

In DNA, the CDR3 is TGTGCCAGCAGTCTACAGCGCACCGGGGAGCTGTTTTTT. Translating it yields CASSLQRTGELFF. The gene calls are TRBV5-6 and TRBJ2-2; D unclear. CDR1 is SGHDT, CDR2 YYEEEE, per germline. The CDR3 covers 13 residues. The V and J ends lost 5 bases and 4 bases respectively, with 9 bases between them.

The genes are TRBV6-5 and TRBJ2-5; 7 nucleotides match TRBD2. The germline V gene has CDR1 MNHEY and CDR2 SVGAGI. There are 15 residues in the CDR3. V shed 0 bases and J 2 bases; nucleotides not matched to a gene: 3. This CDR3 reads CASSYSGGTQETQYF. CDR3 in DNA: TGTGCCAGCAGTTACTCGGGGGGGACTCAAGAGACCCAGTACTTC.

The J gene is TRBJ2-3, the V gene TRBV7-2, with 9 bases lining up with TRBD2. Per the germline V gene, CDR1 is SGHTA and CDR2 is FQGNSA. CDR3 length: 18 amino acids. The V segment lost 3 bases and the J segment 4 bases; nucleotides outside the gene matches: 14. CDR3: CASSLVGVAGVRADTQYF. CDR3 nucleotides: TGTGCCAGCAGCTTGGTGGGGGTAGCGGGAGTGAGGGCAGATACGCAGTATTTT.

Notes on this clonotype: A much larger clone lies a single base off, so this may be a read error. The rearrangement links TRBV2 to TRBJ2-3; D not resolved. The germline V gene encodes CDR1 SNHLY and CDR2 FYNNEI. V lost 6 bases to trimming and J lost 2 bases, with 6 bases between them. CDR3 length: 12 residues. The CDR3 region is CASRRITDTQYF. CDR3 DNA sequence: TGTGCCAGCAGGCGGATCACAGATACGCAGTATTTT. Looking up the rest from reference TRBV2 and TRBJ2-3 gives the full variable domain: EPEVTQTPSHQVTQMGQEVILRCVPISNHLYFYWYRQILGQKVEFLVSFYNNEISEKSEIFDDQFSVERPDGSNFTLKIRSTKLEDSAMYFCASRRITDTQYFGPGTRLTVL.

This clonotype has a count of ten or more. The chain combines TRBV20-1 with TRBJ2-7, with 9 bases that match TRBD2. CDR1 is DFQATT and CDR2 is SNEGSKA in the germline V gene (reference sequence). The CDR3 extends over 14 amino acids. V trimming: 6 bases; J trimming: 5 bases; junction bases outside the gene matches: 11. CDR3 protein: CSARYGTSKHEQYF. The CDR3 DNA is TGCAGTGCCCGGTACGGGACTAGCAAGCACGAGCAGTACTTC.

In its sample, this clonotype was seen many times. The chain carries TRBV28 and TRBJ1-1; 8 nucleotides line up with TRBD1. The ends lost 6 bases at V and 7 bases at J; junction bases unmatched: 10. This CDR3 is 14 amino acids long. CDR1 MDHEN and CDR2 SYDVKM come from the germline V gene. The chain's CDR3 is CASSQGQGRLEAFF. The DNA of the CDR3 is TGTGCCAGCAGCCAAGGACAGGGCCGCCTTGAAGCTTTCTTT. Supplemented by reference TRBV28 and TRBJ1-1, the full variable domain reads DVKVTQSSRYLVKRTGEKVFLECVQDMDHENMFWYRQDPGLGLRLIYFSYDVKMKEKGDIPEGYSVSREKKERFSLILESASTNQTSMYLCASSQGQGRLEAFFGQGTRLTVV.

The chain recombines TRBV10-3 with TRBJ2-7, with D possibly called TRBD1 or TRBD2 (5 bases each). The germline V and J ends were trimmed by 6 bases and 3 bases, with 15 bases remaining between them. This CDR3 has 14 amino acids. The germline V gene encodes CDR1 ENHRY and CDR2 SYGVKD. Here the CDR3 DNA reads TGTGCCATCAGCCCCGGGACCCATGGCTACGAGCAGTACTTC. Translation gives CAISPGTHGYEQYF.

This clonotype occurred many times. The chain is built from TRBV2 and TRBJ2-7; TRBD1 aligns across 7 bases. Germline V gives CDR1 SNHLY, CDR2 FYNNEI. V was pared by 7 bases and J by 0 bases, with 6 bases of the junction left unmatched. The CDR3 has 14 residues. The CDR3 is CASKRDRPSYEQYF. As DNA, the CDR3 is TGTGCCAGCAAGAGGGACAGACCCTCCTACGAGCAGTACTTC.

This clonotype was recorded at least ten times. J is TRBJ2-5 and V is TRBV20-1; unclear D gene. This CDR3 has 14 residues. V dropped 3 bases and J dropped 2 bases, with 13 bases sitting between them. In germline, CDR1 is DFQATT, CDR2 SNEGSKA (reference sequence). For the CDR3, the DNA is TGCAGTGCTAGTGATGCGGACGAACAAGAGACCCAGTACTTC. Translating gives CSASDADEQETQYF.

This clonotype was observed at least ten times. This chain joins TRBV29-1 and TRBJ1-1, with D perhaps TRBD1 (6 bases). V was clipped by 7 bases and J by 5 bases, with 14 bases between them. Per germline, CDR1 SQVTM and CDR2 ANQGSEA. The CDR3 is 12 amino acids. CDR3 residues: CSAVGGLTEAFF. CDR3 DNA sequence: TGCAGCGCCGTAGGGGGGCTTACTGAAGCTTTCTTT.

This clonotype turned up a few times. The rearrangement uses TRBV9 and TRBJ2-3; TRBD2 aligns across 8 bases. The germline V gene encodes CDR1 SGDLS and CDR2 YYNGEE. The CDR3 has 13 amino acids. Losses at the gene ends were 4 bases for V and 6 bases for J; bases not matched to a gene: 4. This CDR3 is CASSSPGGDTQYF. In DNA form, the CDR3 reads TGTGCCAGCAGCTCCCCGGGGGGGGATACGCAGTATTTT.

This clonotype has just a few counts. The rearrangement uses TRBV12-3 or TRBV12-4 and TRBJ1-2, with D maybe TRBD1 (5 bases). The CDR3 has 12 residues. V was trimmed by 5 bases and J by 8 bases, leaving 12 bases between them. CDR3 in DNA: TGTGCCAGCAGTGAGGGAGGGGAGGGCTACACCTTC. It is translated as CASSEGGEGYTF.

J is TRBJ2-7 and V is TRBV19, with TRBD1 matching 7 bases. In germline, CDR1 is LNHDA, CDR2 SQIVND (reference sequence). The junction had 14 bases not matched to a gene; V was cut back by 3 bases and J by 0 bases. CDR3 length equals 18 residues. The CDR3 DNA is TGTGCCAGTAGTATTCAACGCACCGGGACAGCTAGCTCCTACGAGCAGTACTTC. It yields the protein CASSIQRTGTASSYEQYF. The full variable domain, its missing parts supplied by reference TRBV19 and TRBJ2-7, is DGGITQSPKYLFRKEGQNVTLSCEQNLNHDAMYWYRQDPGQGLRLIYYSQIVNDFQKGDIAEGYSVSREKKESFPLTVTSAQKNPTAFYLCASSIQRTGTASSYEQYFGPGTRLTVT.

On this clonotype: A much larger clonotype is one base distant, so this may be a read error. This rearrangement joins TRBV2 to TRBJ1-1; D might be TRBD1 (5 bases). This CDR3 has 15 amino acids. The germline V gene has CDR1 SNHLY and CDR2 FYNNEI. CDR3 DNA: TGTACCAGCAGAAGTACCGACGCAGGGATTGGTGAAGCTTTCTTT. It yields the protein CTSRSTDAGIGEAFF.

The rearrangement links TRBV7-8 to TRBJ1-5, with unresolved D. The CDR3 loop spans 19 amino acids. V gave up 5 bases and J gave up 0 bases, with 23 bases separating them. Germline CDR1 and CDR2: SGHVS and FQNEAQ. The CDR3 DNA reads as TGTGCCAGCAGCCCACGTTCCGGACGAACCACATATAGCAATCAGCCCCAGCATTTT. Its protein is CASSPRSGRTTYSNQPQHF.

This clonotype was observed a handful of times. In nucleotides, the CDR3 is TGTGCCAGCAGTGCGACAGTTCCGAGCTCCTACAATGAGCAGTTCTTC. Translated: CASSATVPSSYNEQFF. The chain is built from TRBV6-1 and TRBJ2-1; maybe TRBD1 (5 bases). The germline CDR1 and CDR2 sequences are MNHNS and SASEGT. Trimming cost V 4 bases and J 0 bases, with 13 bases left between them. The CDR3 extends over 16 amino acids.

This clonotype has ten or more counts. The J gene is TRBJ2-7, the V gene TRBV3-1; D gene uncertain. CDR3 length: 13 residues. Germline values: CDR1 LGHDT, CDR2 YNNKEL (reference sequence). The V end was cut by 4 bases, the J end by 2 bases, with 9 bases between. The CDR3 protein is CASSRRQAYEQYF. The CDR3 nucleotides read TGTGCCAGCAGCCGACGACAAGCCTACGAGCAGTACTTC.

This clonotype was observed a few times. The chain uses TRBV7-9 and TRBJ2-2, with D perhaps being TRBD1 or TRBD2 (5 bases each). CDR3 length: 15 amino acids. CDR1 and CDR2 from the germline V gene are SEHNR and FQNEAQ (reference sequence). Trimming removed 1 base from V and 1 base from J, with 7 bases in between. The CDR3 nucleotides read TGTGCCAGCAGCTTAGGGGACGGGAACACCGGGGAGCTGTTTTTT. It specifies CASSLGDGNTGELFF. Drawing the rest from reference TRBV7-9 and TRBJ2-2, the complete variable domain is DTGVSQNPRHKITKRGQNVTFRCDPISEHNRLYWYRQTLGQGPEFLTYFQNEAQLEKSRLLSDRFSAERPKGSFSTLEIQRTEQGDSAMYLCASSLGDGNTGELFFGEGSRLTVL.

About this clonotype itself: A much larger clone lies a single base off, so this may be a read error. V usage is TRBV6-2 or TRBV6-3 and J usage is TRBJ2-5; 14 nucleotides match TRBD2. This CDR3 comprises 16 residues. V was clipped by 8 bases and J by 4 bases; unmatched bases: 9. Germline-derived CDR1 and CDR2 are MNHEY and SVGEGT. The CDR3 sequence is CASGPRLAGGPETQYF. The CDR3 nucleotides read TGTGCCAGCGGACCACGACTAGCGGGAGGGCCAGAGACCCAGTACTTC.

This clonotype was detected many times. This CDR3 reads CSAPTGSGNTIYF. The CDR3 DNA sequence: TGCAGTGCCCCGACAGGGAGCGGAAACACCATATATTTT. The chain employs TRBV20-1 and TRBJ1-3; 7 nucleotides match TRBD1. Germline CDR1 DFQATT, CDR2 SNEGSKA (reference sequence). The trim removed 6 bases at V and 4 bases at J, leaving 6 bases unmatched. The CDR3 is made up of 13 amino acids.

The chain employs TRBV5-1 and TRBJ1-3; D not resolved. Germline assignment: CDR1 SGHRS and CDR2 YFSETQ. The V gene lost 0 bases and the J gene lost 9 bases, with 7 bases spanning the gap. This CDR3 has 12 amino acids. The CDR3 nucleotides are TGCGCCAGCAGCTTGGAAGTGGGCACCATATATTTT. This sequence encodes CASSLEVGTIYF.

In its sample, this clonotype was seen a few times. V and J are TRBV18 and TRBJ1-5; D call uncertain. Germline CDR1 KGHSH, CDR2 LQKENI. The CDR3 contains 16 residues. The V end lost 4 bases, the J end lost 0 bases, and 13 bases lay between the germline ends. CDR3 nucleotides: TGTGCCAGCTCACGACCCGGGCTTAATAGCAATCAGCCCCAGCATTTT. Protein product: CASSRPGLNSNQPQHF.

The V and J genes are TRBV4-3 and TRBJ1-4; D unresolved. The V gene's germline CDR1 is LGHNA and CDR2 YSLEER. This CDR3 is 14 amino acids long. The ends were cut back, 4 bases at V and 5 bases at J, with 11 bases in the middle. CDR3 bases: TGCGCCAGCAGCCCCCGGTTGGAAAATGAAAAACTGTTTTTT. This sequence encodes CASSPRLENEKLFF.

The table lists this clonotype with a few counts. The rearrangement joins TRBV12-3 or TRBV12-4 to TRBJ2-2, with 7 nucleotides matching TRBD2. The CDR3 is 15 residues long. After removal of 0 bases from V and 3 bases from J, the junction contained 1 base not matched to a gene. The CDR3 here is CASSLAGGHTGELFF. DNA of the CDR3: TGTGCCAGCAGTTTAGCGGGAGGGCACACCGGGGAGCTGTTTTTT.

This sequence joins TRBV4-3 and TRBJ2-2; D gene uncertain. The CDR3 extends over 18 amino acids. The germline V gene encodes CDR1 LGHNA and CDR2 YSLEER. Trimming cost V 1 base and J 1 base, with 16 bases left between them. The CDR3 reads CASSQAVTAALNTGELFF. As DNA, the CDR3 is TGCGCCAGCAGCCAAGCGGTGACTGCTGCGCTGAACACCGGGGAGCTGTTTTTT.

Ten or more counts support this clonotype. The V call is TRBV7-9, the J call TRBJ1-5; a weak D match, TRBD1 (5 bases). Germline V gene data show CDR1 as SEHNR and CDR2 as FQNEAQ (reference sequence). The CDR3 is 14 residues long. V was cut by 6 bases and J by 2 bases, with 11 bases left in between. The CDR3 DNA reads TGTGCCAGCAGTGTGACAGAAGGCAATCAGCCCCAGCATTTT. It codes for CASSVTEGNQPQHF.

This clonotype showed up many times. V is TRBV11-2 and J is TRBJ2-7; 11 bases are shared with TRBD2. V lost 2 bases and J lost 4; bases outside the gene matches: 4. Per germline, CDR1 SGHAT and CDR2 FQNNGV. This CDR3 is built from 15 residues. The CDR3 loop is CASSLMASGRYEQYF. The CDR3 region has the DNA TGTGCCAGCAGCTTAATGGCTAGCGGGAGGTACGAGCAGTACTTC.

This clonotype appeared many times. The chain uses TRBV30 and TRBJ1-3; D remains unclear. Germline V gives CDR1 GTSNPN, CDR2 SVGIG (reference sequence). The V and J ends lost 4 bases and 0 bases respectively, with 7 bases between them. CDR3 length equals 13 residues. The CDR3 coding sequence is TGTGCCTGGAACGGGTTCTCTGGAAACACCATATATTTT. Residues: CAWNGFSGNTIYF.

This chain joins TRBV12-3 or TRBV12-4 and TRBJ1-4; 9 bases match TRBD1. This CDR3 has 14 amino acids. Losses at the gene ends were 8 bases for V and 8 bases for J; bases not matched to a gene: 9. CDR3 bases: TGTGCCAGCCTTTGGGGACAGGGAGGAGAAAAACTGTTTTTT. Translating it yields CASLWGQGGEKLFF.